Each of the 10 T cell receptor beta chains below was sequenced from the same sample in a study of post-analysis software for immune sequencing data. Sequencing libraries made from TCR beta cDNA carried unique molecular identifiers. TCRdb re-called the PCR reads with MiXCR, one entry per CDR3 protein. The repertoire holds 450,000 to 650,000 distinct CDR3 sequences, with 44% as singletons. These TCRs' antigens remain unknown. Study results and limitations: Four or five TRBV segments (TRBV5-6, TRBV5-1 and TRBV20-1 among them) occurred more frequently in patients than in controls.

The specimen was blood. Receptors originate from a girl between 10 and 17 years old with multiple sclerosis.

The chain links TRBV27 to TRBJ2-1; the match to TRBD2 covers 12 bases. The J segment lost 5 bases and the V segment lost 10 bases, leaving 3 bases of the junction unmatched. Germline V gene sequence: CDR1 MNHEY, CDR2 SMNVEV (reference sequence). The CDR3 is made up of 13 amino acids. CDR3 bases: TGTGCCACTCTAGCGGGGGGGCACAATGAGCAGTTCTTC. Its translation is CATLAGGHNEQFF.

The chain carries TRBV5-1 and TRBJ2-1; D may be TRBD2 (6 bases). Germline lookup yields CDR1 SGHRS and CDR2 YFSETQ. The germline V and J ends were trimmed by 5 bases and 5 bases, with 29 bases remaining between them. The CDR3 extends over 19 amino acids. The CDR3 nucleotides are TGCGCCAGCAGTCCAAAGCCGCATTGGACCTTCGGAGGGGACAATGAGCAGTTCTTC. The encoded protein is CASSPKPHWTFGGDNEQFF.

The V gene is TRBV20-1, the J gene TRBJ1-5; 7 nucleotides line up with TRBD1. The CDR3 contains 12 residues. The V gene's germline CDR1 is DFQATT and CDR2 SNEGSKA (reference sequence). V shed 5 bases, J shed 4 bases, and the junction held 2 bases outside the gene matches. CDR3 in amino acids: CSAYRGNQPQHF. CDR3 nucleotide sequence: TGCAGTGCTTACAGGGGTAATCAGCCCCAGCATTTT.

The chain couples TRBV25-1 to TRBJ1-1; TRBD1 matches 8 bases. Germline-derived CDR1 and CDR2 are MGHDK and SYGVNS. Trimming cost V 3 bases and J 7 bases; bases outside gene matches: 4. This CDR3 is 13 amino acids long. CDR3 in DNA: TGTGCCAGCAGTGAGGTCGGACAGGGTGAAGCTTTCTTT. This sequence encodes CASSEVGQGEAFF.

A few counts support this clonotype. This chain uses TRBV7-8 with TRBJ1-5, with D possibly matching TRBD1 (5 bases). The V gene's germline CDR1 is SGHVS and CDR2 FQNEAQ. This CDR3 has 14 residues. V was pared by 5 bases and J by 4 bases, with 12 bases between. The CDR3 DNA reads as TGTGCCAGCAGCCCGACAGTGGGAAATCAGCCCCAGCATTTT. Its translation: CASSPTVGNQPQHF.

The chain uses TRBV3-1 and TRBJ2-3; D not certain. Germline lookup yields CDR1 LGHDT and CDR2 YNNKEL (reference sequence). This CDR3 spans 14 amino acids. Trimming removed 4 bases from V and 6 bases from J, with 14 bases in between. The chain's CDR3 is CASSPKGLSDTQYF. CDR3 coding DNA: TGTGCCAGCAGCCCAAAGGGTTTATCTGATACGCAGTATTTT.

The chain couples TRBV5-1 to TRBJ2-3; 14 bases align to TRBD2. V gave up 4 bases and J gave up 5 bases; unmatched junction bases: 3. Germline-derived CDR1 and CDR2 are SGHRS and YFSETQ. The CDR3 runs 15 residues. CDR3 sequence reads: CASSPTSGRVDTQYF. In nucleotides, the CDR3 is TGCGCCAGCAGCCCGACTAGCGGGAGGGTAGATACGCAGTATTTT.

The chain has TRBV10-3 and TRBJ1-2, with 10 bases fitting TRBD1. J gave up 5 bases and V 5 bases, and 5 bases lay outside the gene matches. The CDR3 is made up of 14 amino acids. Germline V lookup: CDR1 ENHRY, CDR2 SYGVKD. Written as DNA, the CDR3 is TGTGCCATCAGTATATTGGGACAGGGGTATGGCTACACCTTC. This codes for CAISILGQGYGYTF.

This clonotype was picked up a small number of times. One end of the junction is discordant with germline, which a read error may explain. The gene calls are TRBV7-9 and TRBJ2-1, with no clear D. CDR3 length: 14 residues. The V gene's germline CDR1 is SEHNR and CDR2 FQNEAQ (reference sequence). DNA for the CDR3: TGTGCCAGCATCTTAAGCACTTCCTACAATGAGCAGTTCTTC. It translates to CASILSTSYNEQFF.

This clonotype was recorded a few times. The V call is TRBV9, the J call TRBJ2-1, with 7 nucleotides matching TRBD2. The CDR3 covers 16 residues. The trim removed 4 bases at V and 0 bases at J, leaving 7 bases unmatched. Germline CDR1 is SGDLS and CDR2 is YYNGEE. In DNA, the CDR3 is TGTGCCAGCAGCCTAACTAGCGAGAGCTCCTACAATGAGCAGTTCTTC. Protein: CASSLTSESSYNEQFF.